One and the same sample provided the 8 T cell receptor beta chains below, sequenced in a study of blood T cell repertoires in COVID-19. The data were produced by immunoSEQ multiplex PCR, yet TCRdb's version contains in-frame clones alone and is incomplete. The sample lists roughly 180,000 clones, approximately 84% occurring once. The sample consisted of peripheral blood. Source of these receptors: a woman in her forties or fifties with COVID-19, enrolled during active disease.

The chain carries TRBV6-5 and TRBJ2-7, with 8 bases that match TRBD1. This CDR3 comprises 12 residues. Germline assignment: CDR1 MNHEY and CDR2 SVGAGI. CDR3 sequence: CSTVGQVYEQYF. The CDR3 bases are TGTTCCACGGTGGGACAGGTCTACGAGCAGTACTTC.

The chain links TRBV6-2 or TRBV6-3 to TRBJ2-3, with D uncertain. V was shortened by 5 bases and J by 1 base, with 4 bases between the two germline ends. The germline V gene encodes CDR1 MNHEY and CDR2 SVGEGT. The CDR3 contains 12 residues. The CDR3 coding sequence is TGTGCCAGCAGTCCGGGCACAGATACGCAGTATTTT. It translates to CASSPGTDTQYF.

The V and J genes are TRBV7-9 and TRBJ2-7; no firm D call. V shed 1 base and J shed 5 bases, with 15 bases lying between them. This CDR3 contains 15 residues. In germline, CDR1 is SEHNR, CDR2 FQNEAQ (reference sequence). CDR3 DNA sequence: TGTGCCAGCAGCTTAGGATCCCCCATGGCCCACGAGCAGTACTTC. This translates into CASSLGSPMAHEQYF.

The V and J genes are TRBV6-2 or TRBV6-3 and TRBJ2-5; 9 bases map to TRBD2. The CDR3 runs 15 residues. CDR1 is MNHEY, CDR2 SVGEGT, per germline. The trim removed 4 bases at V and 5 bases at J, leaving 8 bases unmatched. In DNA form, the CDR3 reads TGTGCCAGCAGTTCCTATAGGACTAGCGAGGAGACCCAGTACTTC. Translating gives CASSSYRTSEETQYF.

The chain employs TRBV6-2 or TRBV6-3 and TRBJ2-7, with D perhaps matching TRBD2 (7 bases). The CDR3 extends over 16 amino acids. CDR1 MNHEY and CDR2 SVGEGT come from the germline V gene. The ends were cut back, 2 bases at V and 0 bases at J, with 14 bases in the middle. CDR3 DNA: TGTGCCAGCAGTTACCCACGGGGGGCAGCCTCCTACGAGCAGTACTTC. The encoded protein is CASSYPRGAASYEQYF.

The chain is built from TRBV5-1 and TRBJ2-1; TRBD2 aligns across 13 bases. This CDR3 has 15 residues. Trimming at V came to 4 bases and at J to 10 bases, leaving 8 bases not matched to a gene. Germline values: CDR1 SGHRS, CDR2 YFSETQ. CDR3 DNA sequence: TGCGCCAGCAGCATTAGACTAGCGGGGGGTGAGGAGCAGTTCTTC. Residues: CASSIRLAGGEEQFF.

The chain is built from TRBV24-1 and TRBJ2-7; D is perhaps TRBD2 (6 bases). V was pared by 2 bases and J by 6 bases, with 13 bases between. The CDR3 length is 14 residues. Germline V gene data show CDR1 as KGHDR and CDR2 as SFDVKD. This CDR3 is CATSDSQVRGEQYF. Here the CDR3 DNA reads TGTGCCACCAGTGATTCACAGGTGCGGGGCGAGCAGTACTTC.

This chain connects TRBV18 to TRBJ1-4; perhaps TRBD1 as D (6 bases). The V gene lost 3 bases and the J gene lost 4 bases, with 12 bases spanning the gap. CDR3 size: 15 residues. CDR1 and CDR2 from the germline V gene are KGHSH and LQKENI. The DNA for the CDR3 is TGTGCCAGCTCACCCCGCAGGGGAGATAATGAAAAACTGTTTTTT. Encoded protein: CASSPRRGDNEKLFF.